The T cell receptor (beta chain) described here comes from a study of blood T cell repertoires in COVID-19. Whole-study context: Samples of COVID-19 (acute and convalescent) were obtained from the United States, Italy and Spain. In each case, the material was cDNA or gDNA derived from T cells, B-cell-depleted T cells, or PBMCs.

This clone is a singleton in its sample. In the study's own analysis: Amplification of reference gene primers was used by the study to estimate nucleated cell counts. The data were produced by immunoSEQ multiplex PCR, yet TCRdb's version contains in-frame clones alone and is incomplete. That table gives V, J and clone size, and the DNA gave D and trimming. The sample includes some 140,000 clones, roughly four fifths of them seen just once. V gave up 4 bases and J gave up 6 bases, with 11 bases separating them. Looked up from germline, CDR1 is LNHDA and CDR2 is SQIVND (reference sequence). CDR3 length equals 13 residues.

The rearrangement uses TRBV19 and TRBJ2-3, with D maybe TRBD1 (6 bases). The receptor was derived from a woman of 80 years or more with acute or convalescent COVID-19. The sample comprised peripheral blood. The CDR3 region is CASSRQDWDTQYF. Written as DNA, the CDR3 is TGTGCCAGTAGTAGACAGGACTGGGATACGCAGTATTTT.